This entry concerns a single T cell receptor (beta chain). Its specificity is not known. These data originate in a study of post-analysis software for immune sequencing data. Overall study: Progressive-relapsing, secondary progressive and relapsing-remitting multiple sclerosis were among the disease courses included.

Included in the TCR beta cDNA libraries were unique molecular identifiers. It was from approximately 0.91 to 9.4 million T cells that some 500,000 cDNA molecules came. One entry per CDR3 protein, called by TCRdb with MiXCR from the PCR reads. Of 750,000 to 950,000 distinct CDR3 sequences listed, under 60% are singletons. The V segment lost 4 bases and the J segment 4 bases; nucleotides outside the gene matches: 8. This CDR3 has 16 residues. The germline V gene encodes CDR1 SNHLY and CDR2 FYNNEI. Notes on the study in general: Analysis by F measure revealed that same-batch samples clustered strongly together. Five or six TRBV segments appeared more often in patients than in controls, and TRBV5-6, TRBV5-1 and TRBV20-1 were among these.

The clonotype comes from a girl between 10 and 17 years old with multiple sclerosis. The sample taken for sequencing was blood. The gene calls are TRBV2 and TRBJ2-3; 10 positions agree with TRBD2. The CDR3 reads CASSGPSGRVPDTQYF. The CDR3 bases are TGTGCCAGCAGTGGTCCTAGCGGGAGAGTTCCAGATACGCAGTATTTT.